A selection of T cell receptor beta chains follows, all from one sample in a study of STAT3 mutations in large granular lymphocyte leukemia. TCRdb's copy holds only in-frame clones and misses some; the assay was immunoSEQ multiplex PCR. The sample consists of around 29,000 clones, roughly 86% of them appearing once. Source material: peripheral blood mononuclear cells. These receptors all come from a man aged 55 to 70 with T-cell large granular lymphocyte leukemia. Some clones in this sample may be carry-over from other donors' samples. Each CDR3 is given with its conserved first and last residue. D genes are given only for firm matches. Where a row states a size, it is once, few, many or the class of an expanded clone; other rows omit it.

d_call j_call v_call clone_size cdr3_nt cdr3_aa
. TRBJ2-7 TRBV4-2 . TGTGCCAGCAGCCGAAGTTGGGGAGGTGGCGGGGGCACCTACGAGCAGTACTTC CASSRSWGGGGGTYEQYF
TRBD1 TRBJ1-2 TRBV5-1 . TGCGCCAGCAGCTTAGGGGACAGTCGAACCTATGGCTACACCTTC CASSLGDSRTYGYTF
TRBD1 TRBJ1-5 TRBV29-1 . TGCAGCGTCCTCGGACAGGTCGATCAGCCCCAGCATTTT CSVLGQVDQPQHF
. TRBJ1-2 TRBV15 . TGTGCCACCAGCAGAGGGCCGGACGGACTCGATACCTTC CATSRGPDGLDTF
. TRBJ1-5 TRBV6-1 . TGTGCCAGCAGGACTATTGGGGAGGGCCCGGGGCCCCAGCATTTT CASRTIGEGPGPQHF
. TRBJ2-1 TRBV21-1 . TGTGCCAGCGGGACCTCGCAGCGGGATGAAGCCTACAATGAGCAGTTCTTC CASGTSQRDEAYNEQFF
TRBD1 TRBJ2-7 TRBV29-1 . TGCAGCGTTGAAGACCAACAGGGGGCTGCCTACGAGCAGTACTTC CSVEDQQGAAYEQYF
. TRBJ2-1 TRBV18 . TGTGCCAGCTCACCCCCTGGGGGATCGGTAGGTGAGCAGTTCTTC CASSPPGGSVGEQFF
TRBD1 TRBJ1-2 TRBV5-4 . TGTGCCAGCAGCCCACGGAGCCCGGGACAGGGAGTCTATGGCTACACCTTC CASSPRSPGQGVYGYTF
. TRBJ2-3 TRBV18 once TGTGCCAGCTCACCGAGCCCGTCTTCGTTTACAGATACGCAGTATTTT CASSPSPSSFTDTQYF
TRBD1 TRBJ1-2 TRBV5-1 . TGCGCCAGCAGCGTGGGACAGGGGAACTATGGCTACACCTTC CASSVGQGNYGYTF
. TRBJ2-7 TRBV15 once TGTGCCACCAGCAGAGAGGGGGGCCCAACTACCTACGAGCAGTACTTC CATSREGGPTTYEQYF
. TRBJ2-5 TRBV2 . TGTGCCAGCAGTGAAATAGACCAAGAGACCCAGTACTTC CASSEIDQETQYF
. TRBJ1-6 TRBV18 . TGTGCCATTCTGGGGAGGGTCTCACCCCTCCACTTT CAILGRVSPLHF
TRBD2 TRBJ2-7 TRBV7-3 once TGTGCCAGCAGCTTGACTAGCGGGCCCACCTACGAGCAGTACTTC CASSLTSGPTYEQYF
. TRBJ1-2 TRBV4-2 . TGTGCCAGCAGCCAAGGAGGACTGGACTATGGCTACACCTTC CASSQGGLDYGYTF
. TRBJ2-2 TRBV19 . TGTGCCAGTAGTATTGGGGGGACCGGGGAGCTGTTTTTT CASSIGGTGELFF
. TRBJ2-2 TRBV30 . TGTGCCTCGGAGGGGAGACACCCAGGGACCGGGGAGCTGTTTTTT CASEGRHPGTGELFF
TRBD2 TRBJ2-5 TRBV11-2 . TGTGCCAGCAGCTTAGTGGGACTAGGTCCCAACAAAGAGACCCAGTACTTC CASSLVGLGPNKETQYF
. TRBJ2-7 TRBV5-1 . TGCGCCAGCAGCGAAGGCGTGGCCTACGAGCAGTACTTC CASSEGVAYEQYF
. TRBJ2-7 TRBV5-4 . TGTGCCAGCAGCTCCCCCGCGTACTCCTACGAGCAGTACTTC CASSSPAYSYEQYF
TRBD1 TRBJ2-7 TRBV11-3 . TGTGCCAGCAGCCTCCTGACAGGGGGCTCTTACGAGCAGTACTTC CASSLLTGGSYEQYF
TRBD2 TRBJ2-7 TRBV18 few TGTGCCAGCTCACCGCAACAGCTAGCGGGAGGGCACGAGCAGTACTTC CASSPQQLAGGHEQYF
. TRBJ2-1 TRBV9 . TGTGCCAGCAGCGTAGTAAATAGCGGTAATGAGCAGTTCTTC CASSVVNSGNEQFF
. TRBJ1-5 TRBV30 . TGTGCCTGGAGCCCGCGCGGTCAGCCCCAGCATTTT CAWSPRGQPQHF
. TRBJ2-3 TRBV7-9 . TGTGCCAGCAGCTTTCTTGGAGATACGCAGTATTTT CASSFLGDTQYF
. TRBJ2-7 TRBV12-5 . TGTGCTAGTGGTTTGGGGGTACGGCAGTACTTC CASGLGVRQYF
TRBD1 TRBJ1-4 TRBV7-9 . TGTGCCAGCAGCTCGGGACAGGGAGGCCGAAGTGAAAAACTGTTTTTT CASSSGQGGRSEKLFF
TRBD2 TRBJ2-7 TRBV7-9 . TGTGCCAGCAGCACCTACCGGGGGACTACCTCCTACGAGCAGTACTTC CASSTYRGTTSYEQYF
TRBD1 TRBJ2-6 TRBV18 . TGTGCCAGCTCACCGACCGGGACAGGGGACTCTGGGGCCAACGTCCTGACTTTC CASSPTGTGDSGANVLTF
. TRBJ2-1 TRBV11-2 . TGTGCCAGCAGCTTGGGCTACAATGAGCAGTTCTTC CASSLGYNEQFF
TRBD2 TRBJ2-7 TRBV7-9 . TGTGCCAGCAGCTTAGCTAGCGGGATGTGGGAGCAGTACTTC CASSLASGMWEQYF
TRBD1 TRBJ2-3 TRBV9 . TGTGCCAGCAGCGCCGCCGGGACAGCAACAGATACGCAGTATTTT CASSAAGTATDTQYF
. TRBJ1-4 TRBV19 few TGTGCCAGTAGCCCACTCAGGACTGAAAAACTGTTTTTT CASSPLRTEKLFF
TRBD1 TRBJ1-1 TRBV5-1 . TGCGCCAGCAGCTTGGGGACAGGGTTTGGAGCTTTCTTT CASSLGTGFGAFF
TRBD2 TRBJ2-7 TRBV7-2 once TGTGCCAGCAGCTTAGCACCCCTAGGGAGGGTCTCCTACGAGCAGTACTTC CASSLAPLGRVSYEQYF
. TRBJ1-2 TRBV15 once TGTGCCACCAGCAGAGAGAGCAGGGAGGGCTATGGCTACACCTTC CATSRESREGYGYTF
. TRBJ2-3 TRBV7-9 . TGTGCCAGCAGCCCAATGCGGACTCGAGAGGCAGATACGCAGTATTTT CASSPMRTREADTQYF